Included here is one T cell receptor beta chain sequence, with context. Per the germline V gene, CDR1 is WSHSY and CDR2 is SAAADI. The CDR3 contains 12 residues. J gave up 12 bases and V 6 bases, and 6 bases lay outside the gene matches. Authors' analysis steps: Estimation of nucleated cell counts relied on the amplification of reference gene primers. Sequenced by immunoSEQ multiplex PCR; TCRdb stores in-frame clones only, minus some. The D gene and trimming were derived from the DNA, and the V and J assignments and clone size from that table. The sample carries tens of thousands of clones, about 71% recorded once. This sample stems from a study of blood T cell repertoires in COVID-19. Study-level background: Sites across the United States, Italy and Spain contributed samples from acute and convalescent COVID-19. PBMCs, B-cell-depleted T cells, or T cells provided the cDNA or gDNA that made up the material.

This sequence originates from a woman in her seventies with acute or convalescent COVID-19. Sequenced input: peripheral blood. The chain carries TRBV10-2 and TRBJ1-1, with 11 positions matching TRBD1. CDR3 in amino acids: CASSGDRGGTFF. The CDR3 bases are TGCGCCAGCAGCGGGGACAGGGGGGGGACTTTCTTT.